The 17 T cell receptor beta chains presented below share a single source sample, sequenced in a study of shared clonotypes between healthy human individuals. Generated by immunoSEQ multiplex PCR, the TCRdb table keeps only in-frame clones and is missing some. The sample consists of fewer than 3 million clones, 92% of them appearing once. The sequenced material came from naive CD4+ T cells from PBMCs. Regarding subset: CD45RA+ positively selected. The receptor set was obtained from a man younger than 30 in good health. Some clones in this sample may be carry-over from other donors' samples.

The chain is built from TRBV5-4 and TRBJ2-2; D possibly corresponds to TRBD1 (6 bases). CDR3 length: 15 amino acids. Trimming took off 0 bases at V and 2 bases at J, with 8 bases between the two ends. The germline V gene encodes CDR1 SGHNT and CDR2 YYREEE (reference sequence). CDR3 region: CASSLGTANTGELFF. Here the CDR3 DNA reads TGTGCCAGCAGCTTGGGGACAGCCAACACCGGGGAGCTGTTTTTT.

CDR3 nucleotides: TGTGCCAGCCACCCAGGGCCGAACACTGAAGCTTTCTTT. Translated, it gives CASHPGPNTEAFF. The V and J genes are TRBV11-2 and TRBJ1-1; a weak D match, TRBD1 (5 bases). V lost 8 bases and J 1 base, leaving 11 bases between the germline ends. The CDR3 has 13 residues. CDR1 and CDR2 (germline): SGHAT, FQNNGV.

This clone was found a few times. This chain links TRBV19 with TRBJ1-1; D remains unclear. V was cut by 7 bases and J by 0 bases, with 15 bases left in between. CDR3 size: 15 residues. Germline-derived CDR1 and CDR2 are LNHDA and SQIVND (reference sequence). For the CDR3, the DNA is TGTGCCAGTACATTCGGAGGAGCCATGAACACTGAAGCTTTCTTT. Translated, it gives CASTFGGAMNTEAFF.

J is TRBJ1-5 and V is TRBV6-5; 9 bases are a match to TRBD1. The CDR3 loop spans 15 amino acids. Germline V gene sequence: CDR1 MNHEY, CDR2 SVGAGI. The V gene end was trimmed by 6 bases and the J gene end by 0 bases; junction bases not matched to a gene: 3. The CDR3 here is CASRTTGGSNQPQHF. CDR3 coding DNA: TGTGCCAGCAGGACGACAGGGGGTAGCAATCAGCCCCAGCATTTT.

This clone was seen a single time. The chain is built from TRBV9 and TRBJ2-3; 13 bases agree with TRBD2. With V trimmed by 2 bases and J by 4 bases, 1 base remained unmatched. Germline values: CDR1 SGDLS, CDR2 YYNGEE. This CDR3 region has 15 residues. Written as DNA, the CDR3 is TGTGCCAGCAGCGTCACTAGCGGGAGGGCAGATACGCAGTATTTT. This encodes CASSVTSGRADTQYF.

In the case of this clone: This sample includes further DNA sequences coding for the same CDR3. This chain connects TRBV7-9 to TRBJ2-1; D is undetermined. CDR3 length equals 13 residues. Per germline, CDR1 SEHNR and CDR2 FQNEAQ (reference sequence). The V gene lost 5 bases and the J gene lost 4 bases, with 9 bases spanning the gap. CDR3 protein: CASSRTSYNEQFF. CDR3 bases: TGTGCCAGCAGCCGGACGTCTTACAATGAGCAGTTCTTC.

The chain uses TRBV10-3 and TRBJ2-7; 7 nucleotides align to TRBD1. The CDR3 has 14 amino acids. Germline V gene lookup returns CDR1 ENHRY and CDR2 SYGVKD. J was trimmed by 6 bases and V by 8 bases; bases with no gene match: 13. CDR3 nucleotides: TGTGCCATCGGACCCCAAGGACAGGACGGCGAGCAGTACTTC. This codes for CAIGPQGQDGEQYF.

The chain is built from TRBV7-2 and TRBJ2-5; TRBD2 agrees at 12 bases. The ends lost 1 base at V and 4 bases at J; junction bases unmatched: 10. Germline loops: CDR1 SGHTA, CDR2 FQGNSA. The CDR3 runs to 18 residues. This CDR3 is CASSLGNLASGRVETQYF. CDR3 DNA: TGTGCCAGCAGCTTAGGGAATCTAGCTAGCGGGAGGGTAGAGACCCAGTACTTC.

This chain uses TRBV7-3 with TRBJ1-1, with unresolved D. The CDR3 spans 12 residues. The germline V and J ends were trimmed by 3 bases and 1 base, with 3 bases remaining between them. Germline V CDR1 and CDR2: SGHTA, FQGTGA. The CDR3 coding sequence is TGTGCCAGCAGCTTCCCGAACACTGAAGCTTTCTTT. Translating gives CASSFPNTEAFF.

The chain has TRBV7-9 and TRBJ2-1; unclear D gene. Trimming took 7 bases from V and 4 from J, leaving 11 bases between them. This CDR3 comprises 13 residues. Looked up from germline, CDR1 is SEHNR and CDR2 is FQNEAQ (reference sequence). CDR3 DNA: TGTGCCAGCATCCCGGGCCTATACAATGAGCAGTTCTTC. Translation: CASIPGLYNEQFF.

The chain carries TRBV7-8 and TRBJ2-4, with 9 bases matching TRBD2. Trimming cost V 5 bases and J 2 bases; bases outside gene matches: 7. Looked up from germline, CDR1 is SGHVS and CDR2 is FQNEAQ. The CDR3 runs to 16 residues. CDR3 coding DNA: TGTGCCAGCAGCCTGCGGGGGGGTACGTCCAAAAACATTCAGTACTTC. Encoded protein: CASSLRGGTSKNIQYF.

A single count supports this clone. The chain links TRBV28 to TRBJ1-4; TRBD1 is a possible D gene (5 bases). The CDR3 totals 14 residues. CDR1 is MDHEN, CDR2 SYDVKM, per germline. V gave up 7 bases and J gave up 2 bases, with 11 bases separating them. The CDR3 is CASTRQRTNEKLFF. The CDR3 nucleotides are TGTGCCAGCACTCGACAGAGGACTAATGAAAAACTGTTTTTT. Filled out from reference TRBV28 and TRBJ1-4, the complete variable domain reads DVKVTQSSRYLVKRTGEKVFLECVQDMDHENMFWYRQDPGLGLRLIYFSYDVKMKEKGDIPEGYSVSREKKERFSLILESASTNQTSMYLCASTRQRTNEKLFFGSGTQLSVL.

This sequence joins TRBV7-2 and TRBJ2-3, with D hard to call. The CDR3 runs to 15 residues. The V gene's germline CDR1 is SGHTA and CDR2 FQGNSA. The germline V and J ends were trimmed by 1 base and 0 bases, with 8 bases remaining between them. The CDR3 region has the DNA TGTGCCAGCAGCTTAGATCGGGCAAGCACAGATACGCAGTATTTT. This encodes CASSLDRASTDTQYF.

This chain connects TRBV4-1 to TRBJ2-7; 7 bases match TRBD1. This CDR3 has 18 residues. After removal of 2 bases from V and 2 bases from J, the junction contained 15 bases not matched to a gene. The germline V gene encodes CDR1 MGHRA and CDR2 YSYEKL. The CDR3 DNA reads as TGCGCCAGCAGCCAACAAGAACCCAGACAGGGATTAACCTACGAGCAGTACTTC. It specifies CASSQQEPRQGLTYEQYF.

The rearrangement uses TRBV7-2 and TRBJ1-3, with 10 bases matching TRBD1. V was clipped by 5 bases and J by 11 bases; unmatched bases: 6. The CDR3 runs to 13 residues. Germline V gives CDR1 SGHTA, CDR2 FQGNSA. The CDR3 DNA sequence: TGTGCCAGCAGCCCCCGGACAGGGGGGGCCATATATTTT. It codes for CASSPRTGGAIYF. Filled out from reference TRBV7-2 and TRBJ1-3, the complete variable domain reads GAGVSQSPSNKVTEKGKDVELRCDPISGHTALYWYRQSLGQGLEFLIYFQGNSAPDKSGLPSDRFSAERTGGSVSTLTIQRTQQEDSAVYLCASSPRTGGAIYFGEGSWLTVV.

This clone has a single count. This rearrangement joins TRBV5-6 to TRBJ2-4, with D perhaps matching TRBD1 or TRBD2 (5 bases each). V was trimmed by 0 bases and J by 0 bases, leaving 10 bases between them. The CDR3 covers 16 residues. Germline V gene lookup returns CDR1 SGHDT and CDR2 YYEEEE. DNA for the CDR3: TGTGCCAGCAGCTTGGCGAGGGGCCTAGCCAAAAACATTCAGTACTTC. Encoded protein: CASSLARGLAKNIQYF. Full variable domain (remainder filled in from reference TRBV5-6 and TRBJ2-4): DAGVTQSPTHLIKTRGQQVTLRCSPKSGHDTVSWYQQALGQGPQFIFQYYEEEERQRGNFPDRFSGHQFPNYSSELNVNALLLGDSALYLCASSLARGLAKNIQYFGAGTRLSVL.

This chain joins TRBV28 and TRBJ2-5, with TRBD2 matching 7 bases. Trimming removed 8 bases from V and 2 bases from J; junction bases left unmatched: 8. There are 14 residues in the CDR3. The germline CDR1 and CDR2 sequences are MDHEN and SYDVKM. The CDR3 DNA follows: TGTGCCAGCCCCCGGCGGGAGCCACAAGAGACCCAGTACTTC. Its translation is CASPRREPQETQYF.